Listed here are 11 T cell receptor beta chains from one sample, sequenced in a study of Ad26.COV2.S vaccination and SARS-CoV-2 variants. The treatment here: around 19 received Ad26.COV2.S at low or high dose, single or two shots; roughly 5 received placebo; per-sample allocation not given. Sampling was performed 63 days after the first vaccine or placebo injection. Here immunoSEQ multiplex PCR was the method, and the copy in TCRdb shows in-frame clones only, minus some. The sample consists of about 350,000 clones, around 88% of them appearing once. The specimen was peripheral blood, collected in a trial of Ad26.COV2.S vaccine versus placebo. The source is a person aged 18 to 59 who received the Ad26.COV2.S COVID-19 vaccine or a placebo.

The chain recombines TRBV5-5 with TRBJ2-5; 10 bases line up with TRBD2. The CDR3 sequence is 17 residues long. Losses at the gene ends were 1 base for V and 2 bases for J; bases not matched to a gene: 8. Per germline, CDR1 SGHKS and CDR2 YYEKEE (reference sequence). CDR3 nucleotides: TGTGCCAGCAGCTTGTGGTCAGCGGGAGGGCGGCAAGAGACCCAGTACTTC. Protein: CASSLWSAGGRQETQYF.

The table lists this clone with a count of one. The chain is built from TRBV18 and TRBJ2-1; D tentatively fits TRBD1 or TRBD2 (5 bases each). Germline CDR1 is KGHSH and CDR2 is LQKENI. The CDR3 extends over 15 amino acids. The ends were cut back, 4 bases at V and 2 bases at J, with 12 bases in the middle. The CDR3 loop reads CASSHRGATYNEQFF. The CDR3 DNA reads as TGTGCCAGCTCACATAGGGGAGCAACCTACAATGAGCAGTTCTTC.

This clone was picked up a small number of times. The genes are TRBV29-1 and TRBJ1-2; 7 positions agree with TRBD1. Trimming took 4 bases from V and 6 from J; bases not matched to a gene: 2. The CDR3 has 11 amino acids. In germline, CDR1 is SQVTM, CDR2 ANQGSEA. CDR3 amino acids: CSVVTGHGYTF. CDR3 sequence (DNA): TGCAGCGTTGTGACAGGGCATGGCTACACCTTC. Variable domain in full (rest from reference TRBV29-1 and TRBJ1-2): SAVISQKPSRDICQRGTSLTIQCQVDSQVTMMFWYRQQPGQSLTLIATANQGSEATYESGFVIDKFPISRPNLTFSTLTVSNMSPEDSSIYLCSVVTGHGYTFGSGTRLTVV.

The table lists this clone with a few counts. The chain links TRBV6-1 to TRBJ1-2; D is ambiguous. Looked up from germline, CDR1 is MNHNS and CDR2 is SASEGT. V lost 2 bases and J 4 bases, leaving 8 bases between the germline ends. The CDR3 sequence is 13 residues long. The CDR3 DNA is TGTGCCAGCAGTGAATCGACGTCCTATGGCTACACCTTC. It yields the protein CASSESTSYGYTF.

The rearrangement links TRBV6-5 to TRBJ2-3; 9 bases fit TRBD2. The CDR3 is made up of 15 amino acids. CDR1 MNHEY and CDR2 SVGAGI come from the germline V gene. Trimming took 6 bases from V and 6 from J; bases not matched to a gene: 10. The CDR3 region is CASRGRGGARDTQYF. The CDR3 coding sequence is TGTGCCAGCAGGGGCCGCGGGGGGGCAAGGGATACGCAGTATTTT.

This clone was seen just once. J is TRBJ2-1 and V is TRBV5-6; TRBD2 aligns across 11 bases. V lost 7 bases to trimming and J lost 5 bases; unmatched junction nucleotides: 8. Germline assignment: CDR1 SGHDT and CDR2 YYEEEE. The CDR3 is made up of 15 amino acids. Written as DNA, the CDR3 is TGTGCCAGCCGCCCGGGACTAGCGGCCGACAATGAGCAGTTCTTC. It translates to CASRPGLAADNEQFF.

The genes are TRBV28 and TRBJ1-1; D call uncertain. Germline V gene lookup returns CDR1 MDHEN and CDR2 SYDVKM. V gave up 2 bases and J gave up 7 bases, with 8 bases separating them. This CDR3 comprises 12 residues. The CDR3 nucleotides are TGTGCCAGCAGTTTACAGGATTTTGAAGCTTTCTTT. The encoded protein is CASSLQDFEAFF.

CDR3 DNA sequence: TGTGCCAGCAGCTTAGCGGGACAGGGGTCCTACGAGCAGTACTTC. This codes for CASSLAGQGSYEQYF. V gene TRBV7-6 combines with J gene TRBJ2-7; 10 nucleotides match TRBD1. Germline CDR1 reads SGHVS; CDR2 reads FNYEAQ. This CDR3 spans 15 amino acids. V lost 0 bases and J lost 1; bases outside the gene matches: 0.

The chain employs TRBV27 and TRBJ1-1; 7 positions match TRBD1. V dropped 4 bases and J dropped 4; count of bases not matched to a gene: 9. Germline CDR1 MNHEY, CDR2 SMNVEV (reference sequence). The CDR3 totals 15 residues. The CDR3 region is CASSSRQGRSTEAFF. Here the CDR3 DNA reads TGTGCCAGCAGTTCGAGACAGGGTCGTAGCACTGAAGCTTTCTTT.

This chain connects TRBV25-1 to TRBJ2-5; D gene uncertain. V was trimmed by 0 bases and J by 1 base, leaving 9 bases between them. The CDR3 totals 15 residues. Germline V lookup: CDR1 MGHDK, CDR2 SYGVNS. As DNA, the CDR3 is TGTGCCAGCAGTGAATATTTGGGCGGCCAAGAGACCCAGTACTTC. Amino acid sequence: CASSEYLGGQETQYF.

The chain recombines TRBV5-1 with TRBJ1-3; possibly TRBD1 for D (5 bases). V gave up 3 bases and J gave up 1 base, with 14 bases separating them. CDR1 and CDR2 (germline): SGHRS, YFSETQ. The CDR3 loop spans 16 amino acids. This CDR3 is CASSSGPPESGNTIYF. The CDR3 region has the DNA TGCGCCAGCAGCTCGGGACCGCCCGAGTCTGGAAACACCATATATTTT.